This TCR beta chain was retrieved from a study of neurological immune-mediated disorders. The germline V gene has CDR1 SGDLS and CDR2 YYNGEE. Losses at the gene ends were 3 bases for V and 3 bases for J; bases not matched to a gene: 6. This CDR3 has 15 amino acids. Every sequencing run gave over 170 million TCR-beta sequences, taken from 15-18 subjects. TCRdb re-derived calls from the 5' RACE reads in MiXCR, one entry per CDR3 protein. Among around 10,000 distinct CDR3 sequences listed, around 20% were seen once. Ten or more counts support this clonotype. Sequencing used CD8+ T cells from blood. This receptor was identified in a woman aged 55-69 years with HTLV-1-associated myelopathy (HAM/TSP). V gene TRBV9 combines with J gene TRBJ1-2; 9 bases are shared with TRBD1. Here the CDR3 DNA reads TGTGCCAGCAGCGCCGGGACAGGGCCCCACTATGGCTACACCTTC. Amino acids: CASSAGTGPHYGYTF.